This section outlines one T cell receptor (beta chain) sequence together with its context. This sample is drawn from a study of CD8+CD57+ T cells in acquired aplastic anemia. On the study more broadly: The mean DNA yield obtained from sorted CD4+ and CD8+ cells came to 3 to 3.5 ug.

Only patients with CD8+CD57+ cell expansion on flow cytometry were chosen for sequencing. The TCR beta profiling, which covered VDJ combination and CDR3 sequence, was carried out using genomic DNA as the template. Each CDR3 protein gets one entry after TCRdb re-called the reads with MiXCR. The sample comprises 310,000 or so distinct CDR3 sequences, approximately 60% of which are singletons, and around 1.2% rests with the top ten. CDR1 is DFQATT, CDR2 SNEGSKA, per germline (reference sequence). J was trimmed by 7 bases and V by 4 bases; bases with no gene match: 0. The CDR3 totals 11 residues. This TCR was recovered from a human donor with aplastic anemia. The sequencing input was sorted CD4+, CD8+, or CD8+CD57+ T cells (not recorded which) from PBMCs. The V and J genes are TRBV20-1 and TRBJ1-5; 8 bases line up with TRBD1. DNA of the CDR3: TGCAGTGCTACAGGGGGCCAGCCCCAGCATTTT. Protein sequence: CSATGGQPQHF.